These 20 T cell receptor beta chains were sequenced from one sample in a study of identical twins. TCRdb independently ran MiXCR on the 5' RACE reads; one entry per CDR3 protein. The table shows around 340,000 distinct CDR3 sequences, with roughly 9% occurring only once. The specimen sequenced was naive T cells sorted from blood. The receptors shown here come from a woman between 50 and 59 years old in good health.

Concerning this clonotype: This could be a read error, since a much larger clone is one nucleotide away. The chain uses TRBV12-3 or TRBV12-4 and TRBJ2-7; 7 bases are shared with TRBD2. There are 14 residues in the CDR3. CDR3 bases: TGTGCCAGCAGTTTATTAGCGGGTAGCTACAAGCAGTACTTC. This encodes CASSLLAGSYKQYF.

At least ten counts were recorded for this clonotype. An end of the junction does not agree with germline; a read error may underlie this. The chain couples TRBV24-1 to TRBJ1-1, with D hard to call. This CDR3 is built from 13 residues. Per the germline V gene, CDR1 is KGHDR and CDR2 is SFDVKD. The DNA of the CDR3 is TGTGCCACCAGTGATTTTGGGAACACTGAAGCCTTCTTT. This gives the protein CATSDFGNTEAFF.

The V and J genes are TRBV5-1 and TRBJ1-1; D unclear. V was pared by 3 bases and J by 1 base, with 19 bases between. The CDR3 has 17 amino acids. The V gene's germline CDR1 is SGHRS and CDR2 YFSETQ. The CDR3 region has the DNA TGCGCCAGCAGCTACTCACCGGGGAAGGGAAAGAACACTGAAGCTTTCTTT. Protein product: CASSYSPGKGKNTEAFF.

At least ten counts were recorded for this clonotype. The CDR3 spells CAISESRGAGEKLFF. For the CDR3, the DNA is TGTGCCATCAGTGAGTCCAGGGGCGCGGGTGAAAAACTGTTTTTT. The gene calls are TRBV10-3 and TRBJ1-4; weak D call: TRBD1 (6 bases). Trimming left V 0 bases short and J 7 bases short, with 12 bases between. This CDR3 has 15 residues. Germline-derived CDR1 and CDR2 are ENHRY and SYGVKD.

This clonotype was seen ten or more times. This rearrangement joins TRBV28 to TRBJ2-7; D ambiguous. V lost 9 bases, J lost 2 bases, and 14 bases lay in between. Germline lookup yields CDR1 MDHEN and CDR2 SYDVKM. This CDR3 spans 13 amino acids. Written as DNA, the CDR3 is TGTGCCAGTCGATCACCCGGTACCTACGAGCAGTACTTC. Translating gives CASRSPGTYEQYF. Full variable domain (rest looked up from reference TRBV28 and TRBJ2-7): DVKVTQSSRYLVKRTGEKVFLECVQDMDHENMFWYRQDPGLGLRLIYFSYDVKMKEKGDIPEGYSVSREKKERFSLILESASTNQTSMYLCASRSPGTYEQYFGPGTRLTVT.

The rearrangement uses TRBV10-2 and TRBJ1-4; no definite D call. The V gene lost 1 base and the J gene lost 8 bases, with 11 bases spanning the gap. From germline, CDR1 is WSHSY and CDR2 SAAADI. The CDR3 runs 14 residues. The CDR3, as DNA: TGCGCCAGCAGTGAGTTCCGGGGAGGGGAAAAACTGTTTTTT. Protein sequence: CASSEFRGGEKLFF.

The sample holds many counts of this clonotype. V is TRBV20-1 and J is TRBJ2-3; 12 bases are a match to TRBD2. V shed 0 bases and J 5 bases; nucleotides not matched to a gene: 9. This CDR3 region has 17 residues. The V gene's germline CDR1 is DFQATT and CDR2 SNEGSKA (reference sequence). CDR3 residues: CSARDIRLAGVKDTQYF. CDR3 in DNA: TGCAGTGCTAGAGATATTCGACTAGCGGGAGTAAAAGATACGCAGTATTTT.

The V call is TRBV18, the J call TRBJ2-2; possibly TRBD1 for D (6 bases). CDR1 and CDR2 (germline): KGHSH, LQKENI. The length of the CDR3 is 15 residues. Trimming stripped 5 bases from V and 5 bases from J, with 15 bases between. CDR3 protein: CASSGQPSGTGELFF. Here the CDR3 DNA reads TGTGCCAGCTCAGGACAGCCTTCGGGGACCGGGGAGCTGTTTTTT.

This clonotype has at least ten counts. The chain links TRBV10-3 to TRBJ2-1; TRBD1 matches 9 bases. V shed 6 bases and J 0 bases; nucleotides not matched to a gene: 9. This CDR3 has 17 residues. Germline assignment: CDR1 ENHRY and CDR2 SYGVKD. The CDR3 loop is CAISGDRGSPSYNEQFF. The CDR3 bases are TGTGCCATCAGCGGCGACAGGGGGAGCCCCTCCTACAATGAGCAGTTCTTC.

This clonotype was detected only a few times. The chain joins TRBV20-1 to TRBJ1-1, with a possible D match to TRBD1 (5 bases). V lost 1 base to trimming and J lost 6 bases, with 12 bases between them. Germline values: CDR1 DFQATT, CDR2 SNEGSKA (reference sequence). CDR3 length equals 13 residues. The CDR3 sequence: CSARGPGPAEAFF. CDR3 DNA sequence: TGCAGTGCTAGAGGTCCGGGGCCCGCTGAAGCTTTCTTT.

This clonotype was seen a handful of times. The J gene is TRBJ2-3, the V gene TRBV12-3 or TRBV12-4; TRBD2 aligns across 8 bases. Unmatched junction bases numbered 4, after V lost 6 bases and J lost 2 bases. The CDR3 runs to 14 residues. CDR3 amino acids: CASRIAGPTDTQYF. For the CDR3, the DNA is TGTGCCAGCAGAATAGCGGGACCCACAGATACGCAGTATTTT.

DNA for the CDR3: TGCGCCAGCAGCTTGGAGGTGGGGCGGAACACCGGGGAGCTGTTTTTT. Translating gives CASSLEVGRNTGELFF. The chain combines TRBV5-1 with TRBJ2-2; D possibly corresponds to TRBD1 (5 bases). The V end was cut by 0 bases, the J end by 1 base, with 10 bases between. CDR3 length equals 16 residues. From germline, CDR1 is SGHRS and CDR2 YFSETQ.

In this sample, this clonotype turned up a few times. V usage is TRBV27 and J usage is TRBJ2-3, with D perhaps given as TRBD1 or TRBD2 (5 bases each). CDR1 MNHEY and CDR2 SMNVEV come from the germline V gene (reference sequence). The V end was cut by 8 bases, the J end by 8 bases, with 14 bases between. The CDR3 length is 12 residues. The CDR3 sequence is CASLLGTCTQYF. As DNA, the CDR3 is TGTGCCAGCCTTCTGGGGACGTGTACGCAGTATTTT.

The rearrangement links TRBV9 to TRBJ2-1, with 11 bases identical to TRBD2. CDR3 size: 17 residues. After removal of 2 bases from V and 8 bases from J, the junction contained 12 bases not matched to a gene. Germline V lookup: CDR1 SGDLS, CDR2 YYNGEE. Written as DNA, the CDR3 is TGTGCCAGCAGCGTGAACCCCACTAGCGGGAGAACCGATGAGCAGTTCTTC. It codes for CASSVNPTSGRTDEQFF.

This chain uses TRBV5-1 with TRBJ2-4; 8 nucleotides align to TRBD2. CDR1 is SGHRS, CDR2 YFSETQ, per germline. This CDR3 region has 13 residues. V dropped 5 bases and J dropped 6; count of bases not matched to a gene: 4. CDR3 DNA sequence: TGCGCCAGCAGAACTAGCGGCTCAAACATTCAGTACTTC. It codes for CASRTSGSNIQYF.

The chain carries TRBV5-1 and TRBJ2-5; D possibly corresponds to TRBD2 (6 bases). V lost 2 bases, J lost 2 bases, and 13 bases lay in between. From germline, CDR1 is SGHRS and CDR2 YFSETQ. The length of the CDR3 is 15 residues. CDR3: CASSLGYGRQETQYF. The CDR3, as DNA: TGCGCCAGCAGCTTAGGGTACGGGAGACAAGAGACCCAGTACTTC.

This clonotype was seen many times. The chain employs TRBV5-1 and TRBJ2-1; 10 nucleotides agree with TRBD2. The CDR3 runs 14 residues. The germline V gene encodes CDR1 SGHRS and CDR2 YFSETQ. V lost 6 bases and J lost 9; bases outside the gene matches: 9. The CDR3 loop reads CASNALAGTGEQFF. The CDR3 DNA follows: TGCGCCAGCAATGCACTAGCGGGAACGGGTGAGCAGTTCTTC.

This clonotype was recorded a few times. An end of the junction differs from the germline gene, which may be a read error. The gene calls are TRBV19 and TRBJ2-1; perhaps TRBD2 as D (7 bases). Germline CDR1 LNHDA, CDR2 SQIVND (reference sequence). The length of the CDR3 is 16 residues. CDR3 protein: CASNIGGDYPYNEQFF. In DNA form, the CDR3 reads TGTGCCAGTAATATAGGGGGGGACTACCCCTACAATGAGCAGTTCTTC.

This clonotype has more than one count but fewer than ten. The rearrangement links TRBV10-3 to TRBJ1-5, with TRBD1 as a possible D gene (6 bases). Trimming pared 0 bases from V and 5 bases from J, leaving 14 bases between. Germline V lookup: CDR1 ENHRY, CDR2 SYGVKD. This CDR3 comprises 16 residues. This CDR3 is CAISESVGGWDQPQHF. CDR3 bases: TGTGCCATCAGTGAGTCGGTGGGGGGCTGGGATCAGCCCCAGCATTTT.

This clonotype has a count of ten or more. J is TRBJ2-5 and V is TRBV20-1; D is ambiguous. The CDR3 loop spans 10 amino acids. The germline gives CDR1 DFQATT, CDR2 SNEGSKA (reference sequence). Trimming took 4 bases from V and 7 from J, leaving 7 bases between them. The chain's CDR3 is CSAKVGTQYF. DNA of the CDR3: TGCAGTGCTAAAGTCGGGACCCAGTACTTC.